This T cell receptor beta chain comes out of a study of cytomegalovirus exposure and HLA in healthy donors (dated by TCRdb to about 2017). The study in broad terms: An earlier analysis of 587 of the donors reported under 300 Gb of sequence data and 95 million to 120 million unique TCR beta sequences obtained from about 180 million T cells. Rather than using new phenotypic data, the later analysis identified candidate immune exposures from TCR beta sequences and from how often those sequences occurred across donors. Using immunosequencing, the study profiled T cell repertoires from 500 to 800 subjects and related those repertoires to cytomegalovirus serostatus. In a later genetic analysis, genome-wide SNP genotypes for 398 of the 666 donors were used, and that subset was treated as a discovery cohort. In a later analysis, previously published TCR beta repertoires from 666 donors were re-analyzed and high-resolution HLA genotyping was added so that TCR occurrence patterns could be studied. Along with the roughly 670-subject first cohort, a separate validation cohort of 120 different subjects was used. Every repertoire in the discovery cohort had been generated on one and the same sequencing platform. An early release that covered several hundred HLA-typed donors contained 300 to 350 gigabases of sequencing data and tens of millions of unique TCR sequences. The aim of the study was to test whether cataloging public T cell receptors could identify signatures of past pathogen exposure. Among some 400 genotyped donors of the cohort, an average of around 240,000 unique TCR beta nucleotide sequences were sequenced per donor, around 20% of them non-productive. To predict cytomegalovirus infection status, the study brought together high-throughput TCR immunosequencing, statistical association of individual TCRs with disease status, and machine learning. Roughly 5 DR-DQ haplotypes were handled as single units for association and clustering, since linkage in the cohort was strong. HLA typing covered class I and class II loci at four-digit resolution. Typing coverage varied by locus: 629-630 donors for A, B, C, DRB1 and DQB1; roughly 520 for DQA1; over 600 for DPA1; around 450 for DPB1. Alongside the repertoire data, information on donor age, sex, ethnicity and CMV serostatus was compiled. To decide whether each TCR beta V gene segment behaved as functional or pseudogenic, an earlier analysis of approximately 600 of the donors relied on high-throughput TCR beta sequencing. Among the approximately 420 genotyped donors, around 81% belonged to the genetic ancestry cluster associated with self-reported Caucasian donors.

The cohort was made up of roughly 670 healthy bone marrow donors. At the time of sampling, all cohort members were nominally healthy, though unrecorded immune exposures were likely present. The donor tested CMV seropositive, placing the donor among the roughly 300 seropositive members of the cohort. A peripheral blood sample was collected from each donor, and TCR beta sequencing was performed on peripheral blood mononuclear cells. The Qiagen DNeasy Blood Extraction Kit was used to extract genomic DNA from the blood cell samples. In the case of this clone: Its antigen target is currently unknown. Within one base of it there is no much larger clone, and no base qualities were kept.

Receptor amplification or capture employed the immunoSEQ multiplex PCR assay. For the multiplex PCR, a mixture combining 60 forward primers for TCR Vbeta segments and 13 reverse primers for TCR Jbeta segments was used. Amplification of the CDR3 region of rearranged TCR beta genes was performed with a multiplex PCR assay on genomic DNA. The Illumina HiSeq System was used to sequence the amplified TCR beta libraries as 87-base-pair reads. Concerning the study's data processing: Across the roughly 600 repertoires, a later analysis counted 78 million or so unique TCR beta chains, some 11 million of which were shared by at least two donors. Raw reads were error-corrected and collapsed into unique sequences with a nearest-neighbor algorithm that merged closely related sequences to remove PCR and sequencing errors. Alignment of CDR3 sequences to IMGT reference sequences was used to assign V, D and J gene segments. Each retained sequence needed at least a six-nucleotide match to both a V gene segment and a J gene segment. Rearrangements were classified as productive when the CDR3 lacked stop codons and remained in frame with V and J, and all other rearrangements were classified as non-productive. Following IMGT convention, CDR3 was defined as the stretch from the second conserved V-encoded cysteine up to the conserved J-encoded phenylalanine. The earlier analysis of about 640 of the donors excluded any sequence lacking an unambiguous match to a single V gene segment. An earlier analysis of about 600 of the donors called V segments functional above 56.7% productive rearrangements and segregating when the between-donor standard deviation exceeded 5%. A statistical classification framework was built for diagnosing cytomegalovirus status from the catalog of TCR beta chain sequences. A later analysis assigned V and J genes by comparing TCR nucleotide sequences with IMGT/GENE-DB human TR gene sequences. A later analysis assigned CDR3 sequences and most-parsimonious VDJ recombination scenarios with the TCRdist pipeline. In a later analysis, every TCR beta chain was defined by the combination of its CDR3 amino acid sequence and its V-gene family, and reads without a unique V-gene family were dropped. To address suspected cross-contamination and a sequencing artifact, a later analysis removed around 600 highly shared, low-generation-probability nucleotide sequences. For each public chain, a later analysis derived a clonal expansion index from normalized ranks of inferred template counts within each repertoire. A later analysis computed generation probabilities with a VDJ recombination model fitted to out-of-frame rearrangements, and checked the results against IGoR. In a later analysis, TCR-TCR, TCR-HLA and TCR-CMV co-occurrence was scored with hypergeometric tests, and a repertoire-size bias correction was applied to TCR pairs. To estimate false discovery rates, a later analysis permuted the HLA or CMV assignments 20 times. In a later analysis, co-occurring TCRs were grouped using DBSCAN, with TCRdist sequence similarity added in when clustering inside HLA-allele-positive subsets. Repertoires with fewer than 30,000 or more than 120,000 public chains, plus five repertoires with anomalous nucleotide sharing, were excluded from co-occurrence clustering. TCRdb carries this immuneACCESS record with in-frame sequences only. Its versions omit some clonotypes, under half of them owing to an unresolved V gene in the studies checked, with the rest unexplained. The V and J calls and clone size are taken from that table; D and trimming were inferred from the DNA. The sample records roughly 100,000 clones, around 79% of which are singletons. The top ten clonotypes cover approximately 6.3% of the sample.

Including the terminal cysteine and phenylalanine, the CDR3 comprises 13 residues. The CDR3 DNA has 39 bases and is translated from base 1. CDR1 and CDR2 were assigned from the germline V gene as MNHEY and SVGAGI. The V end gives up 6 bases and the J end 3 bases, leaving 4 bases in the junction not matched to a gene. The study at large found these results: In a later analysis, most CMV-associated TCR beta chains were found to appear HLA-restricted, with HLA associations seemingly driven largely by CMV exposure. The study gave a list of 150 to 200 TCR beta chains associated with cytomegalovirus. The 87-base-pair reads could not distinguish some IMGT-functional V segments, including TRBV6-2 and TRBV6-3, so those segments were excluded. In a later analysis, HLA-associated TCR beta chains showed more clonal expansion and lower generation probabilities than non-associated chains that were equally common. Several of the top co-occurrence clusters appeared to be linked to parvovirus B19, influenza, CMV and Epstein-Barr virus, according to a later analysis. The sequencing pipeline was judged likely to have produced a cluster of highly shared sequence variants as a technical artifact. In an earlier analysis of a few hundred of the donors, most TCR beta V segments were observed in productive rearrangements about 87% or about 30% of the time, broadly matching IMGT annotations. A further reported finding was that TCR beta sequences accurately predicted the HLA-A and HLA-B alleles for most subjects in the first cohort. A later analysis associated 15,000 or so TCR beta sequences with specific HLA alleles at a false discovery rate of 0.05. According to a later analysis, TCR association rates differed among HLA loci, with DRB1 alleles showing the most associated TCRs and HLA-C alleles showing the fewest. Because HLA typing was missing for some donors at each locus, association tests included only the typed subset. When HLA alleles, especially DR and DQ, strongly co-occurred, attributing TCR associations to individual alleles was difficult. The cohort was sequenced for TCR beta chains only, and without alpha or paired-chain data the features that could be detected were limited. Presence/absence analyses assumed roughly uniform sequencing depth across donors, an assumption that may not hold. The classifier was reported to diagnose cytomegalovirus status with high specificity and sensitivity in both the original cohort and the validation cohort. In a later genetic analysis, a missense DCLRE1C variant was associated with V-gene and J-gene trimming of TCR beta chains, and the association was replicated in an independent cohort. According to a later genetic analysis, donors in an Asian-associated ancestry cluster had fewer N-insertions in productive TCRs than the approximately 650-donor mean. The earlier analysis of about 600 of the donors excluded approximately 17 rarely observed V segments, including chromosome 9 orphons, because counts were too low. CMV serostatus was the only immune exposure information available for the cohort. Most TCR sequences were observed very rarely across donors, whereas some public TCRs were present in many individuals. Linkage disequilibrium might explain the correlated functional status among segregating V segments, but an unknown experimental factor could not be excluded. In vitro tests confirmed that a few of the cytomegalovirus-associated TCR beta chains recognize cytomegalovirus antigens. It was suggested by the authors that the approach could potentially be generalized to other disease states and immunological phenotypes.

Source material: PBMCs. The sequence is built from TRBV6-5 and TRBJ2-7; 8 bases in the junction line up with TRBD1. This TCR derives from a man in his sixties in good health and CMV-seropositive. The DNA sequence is TGTGCCAGCAGCTCGGGACAGGACTACGAGCAGTACTTC. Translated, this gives CASSSGQDYEQYF.